This T cell receptor (beta chain) originates from a study of Ad26.COV2.S vaccination and SARS-CoV-2 variants. General study findings and limits: A substantial breadth of spike-specific CD8+ and CD4+ T cell responses after vaccination has been reported. Recipients given vaccine exceeded placebo recipients in spike-specific TCR breadth. The TCR-based breadth and depth measures might underestimate overall T cell responses.

Assay used: immunoSEQ multiplex PCR; TCRdb lists only in-frame clones, some missing. Among 410,000 or so clones, approximately 92% were seen once, and the ten largest hold around 1.7%. With V trimmed by 5 bases and J by 7 bases, 5 bases remained unmatched. Germline CDR1 SGHVS, CDR2 FQNEAQ. CDR3 size: 14 residues. Points on this clone: No antigen is known for it.

The treatment denotes: some 20 received Ad26.COV2.S at low or high dose, single or two shots; 5 received placebo; per-sample allocation not given. It was on day 63 after the first vaccine or placebo injection that samples were taken. The J gene is TRBJ1-6, the V gene TRBV7-8; 7 nucleotides agree with TRBD1. The sequence derives from a person aged 18-60 years who received the Ad26.COV2.S COVID-19 vaccine or a placebo. The starting material was peripheral blood, obtained in a trial of Ad26.COV2.S vaccine versus placebo. As DNA, the CDR3 is TGTGCCAGCAGCCCACAGGGGTTGAATTCACCCCTCCACTTT. Its protein product is CASSPQGLNSPLHF.